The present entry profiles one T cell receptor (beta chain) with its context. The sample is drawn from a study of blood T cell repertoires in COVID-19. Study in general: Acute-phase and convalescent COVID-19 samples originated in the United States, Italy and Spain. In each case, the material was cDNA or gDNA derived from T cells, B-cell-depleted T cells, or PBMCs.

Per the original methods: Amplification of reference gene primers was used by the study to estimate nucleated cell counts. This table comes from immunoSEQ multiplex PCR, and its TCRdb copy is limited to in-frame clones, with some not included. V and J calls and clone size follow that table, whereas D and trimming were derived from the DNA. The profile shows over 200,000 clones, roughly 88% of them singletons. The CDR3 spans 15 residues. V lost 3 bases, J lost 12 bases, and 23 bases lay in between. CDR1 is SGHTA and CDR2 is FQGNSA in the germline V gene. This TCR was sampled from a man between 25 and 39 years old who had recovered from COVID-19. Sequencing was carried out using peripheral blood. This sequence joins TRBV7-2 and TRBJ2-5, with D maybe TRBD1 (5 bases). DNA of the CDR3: TGTGCCAGCAGCTTCCTACAGGAGAGCAAGAGACTGAAGTACTTC. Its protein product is CASSFLQESKRLKYF.